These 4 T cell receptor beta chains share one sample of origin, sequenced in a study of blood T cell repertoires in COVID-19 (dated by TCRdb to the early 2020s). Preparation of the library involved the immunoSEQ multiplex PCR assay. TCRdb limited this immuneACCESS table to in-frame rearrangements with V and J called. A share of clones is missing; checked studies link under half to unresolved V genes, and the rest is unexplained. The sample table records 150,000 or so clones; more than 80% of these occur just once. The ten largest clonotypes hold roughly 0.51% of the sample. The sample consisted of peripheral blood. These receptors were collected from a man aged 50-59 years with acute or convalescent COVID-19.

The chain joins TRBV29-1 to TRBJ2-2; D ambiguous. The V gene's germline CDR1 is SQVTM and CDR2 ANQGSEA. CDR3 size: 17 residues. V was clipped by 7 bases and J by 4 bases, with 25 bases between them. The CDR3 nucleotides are TGCAGCGCCCTACTACCGGGTGCCCCAACGAGCACCGGGGAGCTGTTTTTT. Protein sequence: CSALLPGAPTSTGELFF.

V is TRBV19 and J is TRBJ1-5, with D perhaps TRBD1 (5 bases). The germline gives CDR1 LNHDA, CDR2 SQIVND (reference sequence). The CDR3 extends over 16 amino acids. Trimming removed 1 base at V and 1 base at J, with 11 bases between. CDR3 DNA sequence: TGTGCCAGTAGTATAGGGGGCGGGGGGAGCAATCAGCCCCAGCATTTT. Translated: CASSIGGGGSNQPQHF.

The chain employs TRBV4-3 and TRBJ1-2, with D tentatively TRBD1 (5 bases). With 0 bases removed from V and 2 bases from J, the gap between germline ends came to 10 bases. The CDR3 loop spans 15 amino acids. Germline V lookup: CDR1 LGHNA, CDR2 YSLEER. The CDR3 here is CASSQDGKGNYGYTF. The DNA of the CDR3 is TGCGCCAGCAGCCAAGATGGTAAGGGGAACTATGGCTACACCTTC.

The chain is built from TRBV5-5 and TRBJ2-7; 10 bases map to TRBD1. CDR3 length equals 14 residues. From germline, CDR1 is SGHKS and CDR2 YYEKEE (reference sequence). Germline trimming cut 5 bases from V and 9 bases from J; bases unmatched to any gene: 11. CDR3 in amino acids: CASSRRDRGSGQYF. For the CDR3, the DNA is TGTGCCAGCAGTCGCCGGGACAGGGGTTCTGGGCAGTACTTC.